The source of this TCR beta chain is a study of OX40 agonist ivuxolimab in advanced cancers. The table lists this clone with a few counts. Sequencing was performed with immunoSEQ multiplex PCR; in TCRdb, only in-frame clones are kept and a portion is missing. The sample has tens of thousands of clones; 80% to 90% are singletons. Germline CDR1 reads MNHEY; CDR2 reads SVGAGI. This CDR3 contains 14 residues. Trimming cost V 5 bases and J 13 bases; bases outside gene matches: 10. The origin of this receptor is an adult with an advanced solid tumor such as melanoma, head and neck, liver or kidney cancer. Source: CD4+ or CD8+ T cells sorted from blood, taken in a trial of the OX40 agonist ivuxolimab. The V call is TRBV6-5, the J call TRBJ2-5; 13 bases are shared with TRBD2. The CDR3 loop is CASSGGTSGTTSYF. DNA for the CDR3: TGTGCCAGCAGTGGAGGGACTAGCGGGACCACCTCGTACTTC.